One sample yielded the 3 T cell receptor beta chains listed below, sequenced in a study of patients and donors after allogeneic stem cell transplantation. MiXCR was run by TCRdb on the RT-PCR reads, yielding one entry per CDR3 protein. This table holds 920,000 or so distinct CDR3 sequences, more than 15% found once. The source material was blood, either unsorted or a sorted T cell fraction (not recorded which). The receptors come from a human donor who was either an allogeneic HSCT recipient or a stem cell or donor lymphocyte infusion donor (not recorded which). It is not recorded whose cells these are; they may come from a transplant donor.

This clonotype has a count of ten or more. The J gene is TRBJ2-1, the V gene TRBV12-3 or TRBV12-4; D perhaps matches TRBD2 (5 bases). The CDR3 is made up of 14 amino acids. The V end was cut by 3 bases, the J end by 7 bases, with 13 bases between. The CDR3 DNA sequence: TGTGCCAGCAGTTTTACGGGGTTGAGGAATGAGCAGTTCTTC. Its protein product is CASSFTGLRNEQFF.

The rearrangement links TRBV10-3 to TRBJ1-1; possibly TRBD1 for D (5 bases). The V end was cut by 2 bases, the J end by 4 bases, with 14 bases between. Germline V CDR1 and CDR2: ENHRY, SYGVKD. This CDR3 region has 15 residues. CDR3 sequence (DNA): TGTGCCATCAGTGAGGGCCAGGGAGCGGGCACTGAAGCTTTCTTT. Its protein product is CAISEGQGAGTEAFF.

This chain links TRBV6-2 or TRBV6-3 with TRBJ2-5, with 8 bases matching TRBD1. Per germline, CDR1 MNHEY and CDR2 SVGEGT. The junction had 9 bases not matched to a gene; V was cut back by 2 bases and J by 1 base. The CDR3 length is 17 residues. CDR3 coding DNA: TGTGCCAGCAGTTACCCAGGGGGCCATGGGATCCAAGAGACCCAGTACTTC. The encoded protein is CASSYPGGHGIQETQYF.